This TCR beta chain was recorded in a study of blood T cell repertoires in COVID-19. Study as a whole: Some COVID-19 samples were acute and others convalescent; all came from the United States, Italy and Spain. The analysed material was cDNA or gDNA that came from T cells, B-cell-depleted T cells, or PBMCs.

CDR3 size: 13 residues. Per germline, CDR1 SGHNT and CDR2 YENEEA. Per the study methods: From reference gene primer amplification, estimates of nucleated cell counts were derived. Sequencing used immunoSEQ multiplex PCR; TCRdb keeps in-frame clones, though not all of them. Clone size and the V and J calls come from that table; the DNA yielded D and trimming. The sample shows roughly 80,000 clones, 85% to 95% of them seen only once. Turning to this clone: The germline gene is not matched at one end of the junction; a read error may be the cause.

The sequence was obtained from a man aged 55 to 70 with acute or convalescent COVID-19. Sequencing was carried out using peripheral blood. This rearrangement joins TRBV11-3 to TRBJ1-1; 7 bases fit TRBD1. The CDR3 protein is CASSFTGVKSPFF. The CDR3 nucleotides are TGTGCCAGCAGCTTCACAGGGGTTAAGTCCCCTTTTTTT.